Listed below are T cell receptor beta chains from one sample, sequenced in a study of blood T cell repertoires in COVID-19. Clones were sequenced by immunoSEQ multiplex PCR, and TCRdb holds only the in-frame ones, with some missing. The data contain roughly 180,000 clones, approximately 80% of them singletons. The sequenced sample consisted of peripheral blood. The receptors come from a woman aged 40 to 50 with COVID-19, enrolled during active disease. The conserved cysteine and the conserved F or W are not part of the CDR3 here.

TRBJ2-3,15,TRBV11-2,ASSLSVTSGSADTQY
TRBJ2-1,13,TRBV5-4,ASSLSSGVGNEQF
TRBJ2-1,13,TRBV9,ASSVEESSYNEQF
TRBJ2-6,15,TRBV7-9,ASSLGQASSGANVLT
TRBJ2-1,14,TRBV15,ATSRVFGQGSNEQF
TRBJ2-7,14,TRBV4-2,ASSQDVGALPYEQY
TRBJ1-4,12,TRBV7-9,ASSLALGADTLF
TRBJ2-6,13,TRBV7-2,VSSLAFTGANVLT
TRBJ2-7,11,TRBV29-1,SVPGASSYEQY
TRBJ2-3,12,TRBV10-3,ATLFDPSGDTQY
TRBJ1-5,14,TRBV10-3,AISESLGDSDQPQH
TRBJ1-1,12,TRBV7-8,ASSSGSLNTEAF
TRBJ2-2,11,TRBV30,AWSVQNTGELF
TRBJ1-1,10,TRBV10-3,AISEHRAEAF
TRBJ1-4,11,TRBV30,AWGRTGIEKLF
TRBJ1-4,11,TRBV27,ASRGQTGEKLF
TRBJ2-5,13,TRBV19,ASSIGLTAQETQY
TRBJ2-7,13,TRBV4-1,ASSQPTSGSYEQY
TRBJ2-6,15,TRBV5-6,ASSERYLGSGANVLT
TRBJ1-2,13,TRBV7-9,ASSLWPGDNYGYT
TRBJ1-2,10,TRBV19,ATWTGVNGYT
TRBJ1-1,13,TRBV27,ASSPGTGRGTEAF
TRBJ1-6,15,TRBV28,ASTPWQGTGRDSPLH
TRBJ1-2,14,TRBV6-6,ASSYTGTGGPYGYT
TRBJ1-5,14,TRBV21-1,ASSTRDRRSNQPQH
TRBJ2-2,14,TRBV19,ASIRPGQGNTGELF